This T cell receptor beta chain originates from a study of Graves' ophthalmopathy and Graves' hyperthyroidism. Germline CDR1 is DFQATT and CDR2 is SNEGSKA (reference sequence). V shed 3 bases, J shed 1 base, and the junction held 8 bases outside the gene matches. This CDR3 contains 16 residues. Clinicians made diagnoses from clinical symptoms, serum thyroxine, TRAb, thyroid ultrasound and orbital computed tomography. The study amplified TCR beta CDR3 regions using RNA transcripts. First-round RT-PCR with HTBI primers preceded a second-round multiplex PCR. TCRdb itself ran the multiplex PCR reads through MiXCR, one entry per CDR3 protein. Among almost 750,000 distinct CDR3 sequences listed, roughly two fifths were seen once.

The chain recombines TRBV20-1 with TRBJ1-5; 8 bases match TRBD1. The specimen sequenced was peripheral blood. The source of this sequence is an adult man with Graves' ophthalmopathy. CDR3 coding DNA: TGCAGTGCTAGCCCTGGACAGGGTTGGAGCAATCAGCCCCAGCATTTT. The encoded protein is CSASPGQGWSNQPQHF.